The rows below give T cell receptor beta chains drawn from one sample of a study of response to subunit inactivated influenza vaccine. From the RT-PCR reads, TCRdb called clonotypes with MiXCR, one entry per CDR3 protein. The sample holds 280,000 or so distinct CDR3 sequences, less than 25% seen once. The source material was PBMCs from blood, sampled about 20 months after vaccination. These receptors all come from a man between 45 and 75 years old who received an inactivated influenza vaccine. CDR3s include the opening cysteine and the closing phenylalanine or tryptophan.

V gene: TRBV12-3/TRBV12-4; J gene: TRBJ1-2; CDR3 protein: CASRGRDSYGYTF
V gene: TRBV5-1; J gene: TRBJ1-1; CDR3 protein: CASGPQGQGAAFF
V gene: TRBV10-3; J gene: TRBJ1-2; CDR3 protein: CAISSGIGPYGYTF
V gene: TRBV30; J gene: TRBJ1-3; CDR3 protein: CAWSVGQYSGNTIYF
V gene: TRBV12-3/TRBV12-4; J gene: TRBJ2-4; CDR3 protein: CASSLGRVYIQYF
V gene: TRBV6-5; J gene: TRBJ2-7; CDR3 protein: CASLGPSYEQYF
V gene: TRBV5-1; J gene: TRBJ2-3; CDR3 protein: CASSFKGGDPDTQYF
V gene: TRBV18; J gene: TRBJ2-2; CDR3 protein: CASSVANTGELFF
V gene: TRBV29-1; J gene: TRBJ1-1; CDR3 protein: CSVEGFRTGTMNTEAFF
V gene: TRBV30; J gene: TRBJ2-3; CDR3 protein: CAWSVGSGGADTQYF
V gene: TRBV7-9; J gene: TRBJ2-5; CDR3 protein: CASSLNRRETQYF
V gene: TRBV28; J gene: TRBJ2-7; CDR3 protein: CASTQLAGAYEQYF
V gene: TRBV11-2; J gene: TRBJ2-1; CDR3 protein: CASSTRTGGGNEQFF
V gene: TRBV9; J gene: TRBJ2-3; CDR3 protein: CASSAFDDTDTQYF
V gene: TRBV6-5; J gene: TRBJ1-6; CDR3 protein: CASSHTLPGANSPLHF
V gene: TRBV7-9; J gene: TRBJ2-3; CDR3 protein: CASSLATGGADTQYF
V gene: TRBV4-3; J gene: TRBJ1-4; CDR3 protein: CASSQDATGTNEKLFF
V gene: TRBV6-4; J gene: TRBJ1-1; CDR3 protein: CASKMDRGGTEAFF
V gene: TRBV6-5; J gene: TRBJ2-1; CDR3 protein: CASSNKREGEQFF
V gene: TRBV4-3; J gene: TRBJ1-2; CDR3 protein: CASSPMMGGPYGYTF
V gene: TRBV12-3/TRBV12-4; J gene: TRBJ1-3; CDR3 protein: CASSSQAQGAGNTIYF
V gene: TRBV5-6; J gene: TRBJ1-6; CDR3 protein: CASSVQVPNSPLHF
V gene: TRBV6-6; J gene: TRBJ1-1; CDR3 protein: CASSYSKEAFF
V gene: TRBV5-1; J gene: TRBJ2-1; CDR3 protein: CASSLSSGPPGSYNEQFF
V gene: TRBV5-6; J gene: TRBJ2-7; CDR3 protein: CASSLQRDTHSYEQYF
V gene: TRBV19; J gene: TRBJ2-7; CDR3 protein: CASSIPGYEQYF
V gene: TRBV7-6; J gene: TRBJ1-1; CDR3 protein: CASSERGDRDKEAFF
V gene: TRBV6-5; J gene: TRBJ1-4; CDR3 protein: CASRQTGGKLFF
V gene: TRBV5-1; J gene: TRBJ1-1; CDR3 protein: CASSEGPNTEAFF
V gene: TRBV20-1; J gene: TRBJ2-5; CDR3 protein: CSARGHLGETQYF
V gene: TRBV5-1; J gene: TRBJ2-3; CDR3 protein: CASSLGAGGYTDTQYF
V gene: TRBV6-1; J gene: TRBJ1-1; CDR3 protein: CASSKPGMGTEAFF
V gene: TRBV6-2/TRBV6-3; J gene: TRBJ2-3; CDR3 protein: CASSPLAVLGTDTQYF
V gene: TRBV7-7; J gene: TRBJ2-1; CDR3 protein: CASSLGIGNNEQFF
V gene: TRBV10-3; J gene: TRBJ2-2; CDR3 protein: CAISESPLAGGGTGELFF
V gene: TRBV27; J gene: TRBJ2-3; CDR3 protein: CASSLWGGRDTIDTQYF
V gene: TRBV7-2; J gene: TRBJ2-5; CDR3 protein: CASGLGVSTQYF
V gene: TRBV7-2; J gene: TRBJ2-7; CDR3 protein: CASSSGTFYEQYF
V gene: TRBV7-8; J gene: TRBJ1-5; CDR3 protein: CASSPSRTQGNQPQHF
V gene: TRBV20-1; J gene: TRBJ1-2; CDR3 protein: CSAGRTGTNYGYTF
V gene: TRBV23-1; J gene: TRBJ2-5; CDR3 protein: CASSQSPAEETQYF
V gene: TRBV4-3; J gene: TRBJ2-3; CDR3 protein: CASSQTGRGADTQYF
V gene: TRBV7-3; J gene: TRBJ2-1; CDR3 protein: CASSLIPLGNEQFF
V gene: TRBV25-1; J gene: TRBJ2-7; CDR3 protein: CASSARDRAYEQYF
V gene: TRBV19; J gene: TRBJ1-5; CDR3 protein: CASSIGRAPQHF
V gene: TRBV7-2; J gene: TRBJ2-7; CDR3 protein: CASTPRASGSYEQYF
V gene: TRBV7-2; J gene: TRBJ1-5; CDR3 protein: CASSLALRGSGNQPQHF
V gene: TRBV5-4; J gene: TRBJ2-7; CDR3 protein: CASSLGVGGYYEQYF
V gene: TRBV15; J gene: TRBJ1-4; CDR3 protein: CATSRGKGEDEKLFF
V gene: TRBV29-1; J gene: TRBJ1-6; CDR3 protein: CSVGRDRQSPLHF
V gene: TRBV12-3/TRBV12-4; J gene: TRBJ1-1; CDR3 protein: CASSSETVFEAFF
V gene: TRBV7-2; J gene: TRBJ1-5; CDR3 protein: CASSPGPISRSQPQHF
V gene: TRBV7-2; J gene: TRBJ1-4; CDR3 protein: CASSLDRGNEKLFF
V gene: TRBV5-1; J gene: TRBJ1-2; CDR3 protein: CASSPGTGEGYTF
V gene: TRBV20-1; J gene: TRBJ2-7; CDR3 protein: CSAMATSGSYEQYF
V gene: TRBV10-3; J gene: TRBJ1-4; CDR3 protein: CAISEGAGATNEKLFF
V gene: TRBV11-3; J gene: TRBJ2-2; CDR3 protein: CASSLDLAGTGELFF
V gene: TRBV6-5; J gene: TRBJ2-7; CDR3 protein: CASSYPGGYEQYF
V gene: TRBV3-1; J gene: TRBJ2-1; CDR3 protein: CASSPEIAGVTLYNEQFF